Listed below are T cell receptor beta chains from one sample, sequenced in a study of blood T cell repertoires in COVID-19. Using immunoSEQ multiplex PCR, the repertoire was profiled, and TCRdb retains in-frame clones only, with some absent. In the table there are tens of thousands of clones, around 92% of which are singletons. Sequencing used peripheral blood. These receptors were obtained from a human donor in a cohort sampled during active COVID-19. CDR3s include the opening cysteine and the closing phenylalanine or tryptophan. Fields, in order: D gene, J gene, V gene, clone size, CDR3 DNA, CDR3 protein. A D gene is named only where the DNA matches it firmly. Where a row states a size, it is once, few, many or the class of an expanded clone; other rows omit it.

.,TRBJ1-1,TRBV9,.,TGTGCCAGCGGCACAGGGAGCACTGAAGCTTTCTTT,CASGTGSTEAFF
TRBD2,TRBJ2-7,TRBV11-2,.,TGTGCCAGCAGCCCATTTCGAGCGGGATCCTACGAGCAGTACTTC,CASSPFRAGSYEQYF
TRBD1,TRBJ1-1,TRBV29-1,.,TGCAGCGTTCAAAGGAGTGGCCTCCAGGGGGAAAACACTGAAGCTTTCTTT,CSVQRSGLQGENTEAFF
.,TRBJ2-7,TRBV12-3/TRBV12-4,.,TGTGCCAGCAGAGCCGACTACGAGCAGTACTTC,CASRADYEQYF
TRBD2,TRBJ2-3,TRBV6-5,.,TGTGCCAGCAGTTCTCCTAGCGGATACACAGATACGCAGTATTTT,CASSSPSGYTDTQYF
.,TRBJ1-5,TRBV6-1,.,TGTGCCAGCAGTGAATGGCAGGGTTTAAGCAATCAGCCCCAGCATTTT,CASSEWQGLSNQPQHF
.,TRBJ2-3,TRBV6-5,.,TGTGCCAGCAGTTACTCGCGGCAAAGCACAGATACGCAGTATTTT,CASSYSRQSTDTQYF
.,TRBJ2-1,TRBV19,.,TGTGCCAGTAGTAGTGGGGCAGCGACTTCCTACAATGAGCAGTTCTTC,CASSSGAATSYNEQFF
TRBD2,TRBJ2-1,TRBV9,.,TGTGCCAGCAGCGTAGCGACTAGCGGGAGCTCCTACAATGAGCAGTTCTTC,CASSVATSGSSYNEQFF
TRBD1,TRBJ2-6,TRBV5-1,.,TGCGCCAGCAGCGCACTTACAGGGGAAGGGGCCAACGTCCTGACTTTC,CASSALTGEGANVLTF
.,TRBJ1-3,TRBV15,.,TGTGCCACCGAGCGGGGGAGCTCTGGAAACACCATATATTTT,CATERGSSGNTIYF
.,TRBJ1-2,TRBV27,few,TGTGCCAGCCAGGGACTTTATGGCTACACCTTC,CASQGLYGYTF
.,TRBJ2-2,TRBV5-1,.,TGCGCCAGCAGCTTGGGTGTGGGGGCAGGTTCCGGGGAGCTGTTTTTT,CASSLGVGAGSGELFF
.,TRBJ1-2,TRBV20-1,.,TGCAGTGCTAGTCCCATCTATGGCTACACCTTC,CSASPIYGYTF
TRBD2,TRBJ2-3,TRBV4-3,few,TGCGCCAGCAGCCAAATGGTCAGGACTAGCGGGGTCGGGCGTACGCAGTATTTT,CASSQMVRTSGVGRTQYF
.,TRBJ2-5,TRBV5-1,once,TGCGCCAGCCGGGCGGGCAGCCAAGAGACCCAGTACTTC,CASRAGSQETQYF
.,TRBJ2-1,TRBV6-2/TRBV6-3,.,TGTGCCAGCAGTTATGAGGCTACCTACAATGAGCAGTTCTTC,CASSYEATYNEQFF
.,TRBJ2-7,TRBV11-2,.,TGTGCCAGCAGCTCTCCTCGCGGGGCACCCTACGAGCAGTACTTC,CASSSPRGAPYEQYF
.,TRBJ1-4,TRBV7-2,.,TGTGCCAGCAGCTTAGTCCCACAGACCACAACTAATGAAAAACTGTTTTTT,CASSLVPQTTTNEKLFF
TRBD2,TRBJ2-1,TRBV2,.,TGTGCCAGCTGTGCGGGGGACCCATACTACAATGAGCAGTTCTTC,CASCAGDPYYNEQFF